This passage covers 21 T cell receptor beta chains from one sample sequenced in a study of radiotherapy plus CTLA-4 blockade in lung cancer (dated by TCRdb to between 2018 and 2020). The method was the immunoSEQ multiplex PCR assay. This immuneACCESS table, as held by TCRdb, lists in-frame sequences with V and J called but not all clones. Of the missing ones, under half trace to an unresolved V gene in checked studies; the others have no known cause. This sample comprises 110,000 or so clones, 78% of them detected only once. Roughly 5% of the sample goes to the ten largest clones. Sequenced material: peripheral blood, taken from a patient treated with radiotherapy plus ipilimumab. Receptors originate from a human donor with non-small cell lung cancer who had a partial response to radiotherapy plus ipilimumab.

The V gene is TRBV28, the J gene TRBJ2-2; tentatively, D is TRBD1 (6 bases). Germline V gives CDR1 MDHEN, CDR2 SYDVKM. The CDR3 extends over 15 amino acids. Trimming took 6 bases from V and 6 from J, leaving 17 bases between them. In DNA, the CDR3 is TGTGCCAGCAGGCCCACAGGGAAAAAGGCCGGGGAGCTGTTTTTT. Translated: CASRPTGKKAGELFF.

The chain combines TRBV9 with TRBJ2-3, with 8 bases fitting TRBD2. CDR3 length: 15 residues. V gave up 9 bases and J gave up 0 bases; unmatched junction bases: 9. Germline V gene data show CDR1 as SGDLS and CDR2 as YYNGEE. The CDR3 sequence: CATVPSGSSTDTQYF. DNA for the CDR3: TGTGCCACCGTGCCCAGCGGGAGTAGCACAGATACGCAGTATTTT.

This clone was recorded only once. V usage is TRBV6-4 and J usage is TRBJ2-1; 14 nucleotides line up with TRBD2. The CDR3 totals 15 residues. Per germline, CDR1 MRHNA and CDR2 SNTAGT. V shed 10 bases, J shed 7 bases, and the junction held 9 bases outside the gene matches. The CDR3 is CAKPGTSGSSNEQFF. CDR3 nucleotide sequence: TGTGCCAAACCAGGGACTAGCGGGAGTAGTAATGAGCAGTTCTTC.

J is TRBJ1-4 and V is TRBV28, with 8 bases that match TRBD1. In germline, CDR1 is MDHEN, CDR2 SYDVKM. The CDR3 is 14 amino acids. Trimming at V came to 4 bases and at J to 8 bases, leaving 6 bases not matched to a gene. As DNA, the CDR3 is TGTGCCAGCAGTTGGGGCGGGACAGGCGAAAAACTGTTTTTT. It codes for CASSWGGTGEKLFF.

The V and J genes are TRBV30 and TRBJ1-2, with D possibly being TRBD1 (5 bases). The V gene lost 2 bases and the J gene lost 2 bases, with 9 bases spanning the gap. This CDR3 comprises 13 residues. Germline CDR1 GTSNPN, CDR2 SVGIG (reference sequence). The CDR3: CAWSSGRNYGYTF. CDR3 bases: TGTGCCTGGAGTTCAGGGAGGAACTATGGCTACACCTTC.

The chain combines TRBV29-1 with TRBJ2-2, with D possibly being TRBD1 (5 bases). Germline CDR1 and CDR2: SQVTM and ANQGSEA. This CDR3 spans 13 amino acids. Trimming took off 3 bases at V and 5 bases at J, with 10 bases between the two ends. The CDR3 protein is CSVDGYRTGELFF. DNA of the CDR3: TGCAGCGTTGACGGATACAGGACCGGGGAGCTGTTTTTT.

Written as DNA, the CDR3 is TGCGCCAGCAGCCAAGACGTGGTAGGGGCCACTGAAGCTTTCTTT. Protein sequence: CASSQDVVGATEAFF. The chain is built from TRBV4-3 and TRBJ1-1; perhaps TRBD1 as D (5 bases). Trimming removed 0 bases from V and 4 bases from J, with 12 bases in between. The length of the CDR3 is 15 residues. Looked up from germline, CDR1 is LGHNA and CDR2 is YSLEER.

About this clone itself: Other DNA sequences in the same sample also yield this CDR3. The CDR3 bases are TGCGCCAGCAGCCAGGACCCACAGGCCAACACCGGGGAGCTGTTTTTT. As protein: CASSQDPQANTGELFF. The rearrangement links TRBV4-1 to TRBJ2-2; D perhaps matches TRBD1 (5 bases). Germline CDR1 and CDR2: MGHRA and YSYEKL. V shed 3 bases and J shed 2 bases, with 13 bases lying between them. CDR3 length equals 16 residues.

The chain recombines TRBV10-3 with TRBJ2-3; TRBD1 matches 8 bases. This CDR3 is 14 amino acids long. Germline CDR1 is ENHRY and CDR2 is SYGVKD. Germline trimming cut 4 bases from V and 5 bases from J; bases unmatched to any gene: 5. The CDR3 spells CAISGAGGLDTQYF. DNA for the CDR3: TGTGCCATCAGTGGGGCAGGGGGCCTAGATACGCAGTATTTT.

J is TRBJ2-1 and V is TRBV7-2; D unclear. The CDR3 is 13 amino acids. Trimming stripped 1 base from V and 5 bases from J, with 6 bases between. Germline V gene lookup returns CDR1 SGHTA and CDR2 FQGNSA. DNA of the CDR3: TGTGCCAGCAGCTTAGATCGGGACAATGAGCAGTTCTTC. Amino acid sequence: CASSLDRDNEQFF.

The chain uses TRBV5-8 and TRBJ2-2; 9 nucleotides agree with TRBD2. With V trimmed by 0 bases and J by 6 bases, 3 bases remained unmatched. There are 15 residues in the CDR3. CDR1 and CDR2 from the germline V gene are SGHTS and YDEGEE. As DNA, the CDR3 is TGTGCCAGCAGCTTGGCGGCTAGCGGGGCCGGGGAGCTGTTTTTT. Protein sequence: CASSLAASGAGELFF.

The J gene is TRBJ2-7, the V gene TRBV6-1, with D maybe TRBD2 (5 bases). Germline CDR1 and CDR2: MNHNS and SASEGT. The CDR3 has 13 amino acids. V lost 3 bases and J 1 base, leaving 7 bases between the germline ends. CDR3 nucleotides: TGTGCCAGCAGTGAGAGGACTTCCTACGAGCAGTACGTC. It specifies CASSERTSYEQYV.

This rearrangement joins TRBV28 to TRBJ2-1; 11 positions match TRBD1. The CDR3 has 19 residues. Germline trimming cut 5 bases from V and 5 bases from J; bases unmatched to any gene: 17. The germline V gene has CDR1 MDHEN and CDR2 SYDVKM. As DNA, the CDR3 is TGTGCCAGCAGTCCGCCGGGACAGGGGGTTAGGAATTCTAACAATGAGCAGTTCTTC. Translated: CASSPPGQGVRNSNNEQFF.

The V gene is TRBV5-1, the J gene TRBJ1-4; a weak D match, TRBD1 (6 bases). V was shortened by 5 bases and J by 3 bases, with 14 bases between the two germline ends. This CDR3 has 15 residues. Germline V CDR1 and CDR2: SGHRS, YFSETQ. CDR3 loop: CASSVGGLPNEKLFF. In DNA, the CDR3 is TGCGCCAGCAGTGTCGGGGGGCTGCCTAATGAAAAACTGTTTTTT.

CDR3 nucleotides: TGCGCCAGCAGCCAAGATAGCGGGAGGAGAAACAATGAGCAGTTCTTC. Protein product: CASSQDSGRRNNEQFF. This chain connects TRBV4-3 to TRBJ2-1; 10 positions agree with TRBD2. Germline CDR1 is LGHNA and CDR2 is YSLEER. The CDR3 runs 16 residues. The V gene end was trimmed by 0 bases and the J gene end by 5 bases; junction bases not matched to a gene: 4.

In the case of this clone: Distinct nucleotide sequences in the sample also encode this CDR3. The J gene is TRBJ1-1, the V gene TRBV9, with a weak D call TRBD1 (5 bases). CDR3 length: 15 residues. Germline CDR1 and CDR2: SGDLS and YYNGEE. V lost 0 bases and J lost 0, with 9 bases in between. This CDR3 reads CASSVGGEMNTEAFF. The CDR3 DNA reads TGTGCCAGCAGCGTAGGGGGGGAGATGAACACTGAAGCTTTCTTT.

The rearrangement joins TRBV6-1 to TRBJ2-5; TRBD2 might be the D (5 bases). The J call may be wrong; the DNA end is better matched by TRBJ2-7. The germline V gene has CDR1 MNHNS and CDR2 SASEGT. The CDR3 runs to 13 residues. CDR3 sequence reads: CASSERLGVEQYF. Here the CDR3 DNA reads TGTGCCAGCAGTGAACGCTTGGGAGTCGAGCAGTACTTC.

This clone was observed a single time. This chain joins TRBV15 and TRBJ1-5; the D is unclear. CDR1 and CDR2 from the germline V gene are LNHNV and YYDKDF (reference sequence). V was cut by 2 bases and J by 6 bases, with 11 bases left in between. CDR3 length: 14 amino acids. In DNA form, the CDR3 reads TGTGCCACCAGCAGATCCTTGGGCATTCAGCCCCAGCATTTT. Protein: CATSRSLGIQPQHF. Drawing the rest from reference TRBV15 and TRBJ1-5, the complete variable domain is DAMVIQNPRYQVTQFGKPVTLSCSQTLNHNVMYWYQQKSSQAPKLLFHYYDKDFNNEADTPDNFQSRRPNTSFCFLDIRSPGLGDTAMYLCATSRSLGIQPQHFGDGTRLSIL.

The CDR3 sequence is CASSQEFSQRVFNQQPQHF. The CDR3 nucleotides read TGCGCCAGCAGCCAAGAATTTAGCCAGAGAGTCTTTAATCAGCAGCCCCAGCATTTT. V is TRBV4-1 and J is TRBJ1-5, with D unresolved. This CDR3 spans 19 amino acids. Trimming shortened V by 0 bases and J by 7 bases, and 25 bases separated the two germline ends. Germline V gives CDR1 MGHRA, CDR2 YSYEKL.

V usage is TRBV6-4 and J usage is TRBJ2-3; the D is unclear. Germline CDR1 and CDR2: MRHNA and SNTAGT. The CDR3 runs to 14 residues. The V gene lost 2 bases and the J gene lost 6 bases, with 12 bases spanning the gap. The CDR3 coding sequence is TGTGCCAGCAGTGACACCTACCTCAGGGATACGCAGTATTTT. This translates into CASSDTYLRDTQYF.

The chain recombines TRBV29-1 with TRBJ1-5, with D possibly TRBD1 on 5 matching bases. The CDR3 consists of 15 residues. The ends were cut back, 4 bases at V and 2 bases at J, with 15 bases in the middle. Germline CDR1 SQVTM, CDR2 ANQGSEA. The CDR3 loop reads CSVVLAGYGNQPQHF. In DNA form, the CDR3 reads TGCAGCGTTGTTCTTGCAGGGTACGGCAATCAGCCCCAGCATTTT.